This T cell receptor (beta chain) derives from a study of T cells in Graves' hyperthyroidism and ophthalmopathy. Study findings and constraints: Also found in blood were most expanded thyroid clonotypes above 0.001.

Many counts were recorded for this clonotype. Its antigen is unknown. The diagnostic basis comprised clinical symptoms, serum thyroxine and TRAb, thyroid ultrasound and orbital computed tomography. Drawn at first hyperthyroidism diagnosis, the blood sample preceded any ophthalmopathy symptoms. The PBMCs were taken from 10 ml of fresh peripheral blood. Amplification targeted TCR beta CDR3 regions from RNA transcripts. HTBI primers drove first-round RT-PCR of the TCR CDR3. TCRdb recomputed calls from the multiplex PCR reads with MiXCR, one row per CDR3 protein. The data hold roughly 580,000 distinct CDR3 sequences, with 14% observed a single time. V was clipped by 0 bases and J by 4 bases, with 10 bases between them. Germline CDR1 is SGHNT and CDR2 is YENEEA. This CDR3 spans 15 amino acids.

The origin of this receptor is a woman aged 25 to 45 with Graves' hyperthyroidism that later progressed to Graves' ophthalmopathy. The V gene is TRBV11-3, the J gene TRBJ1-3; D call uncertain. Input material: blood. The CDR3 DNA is TGTGCCAGCAGCTTAGATGGGGAAGAAGGAAACACCATATATTTT. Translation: CASSLDGEEGNTIYF.